Below are 8 T cell receptor beta chains sequenced from a single sample in a study of identical twins. MiXCR, run by TCRdb on the 5' RACE reads, gives a single entry per CDR3 protein. This sample has more than 1.5 million distinct CDR3 sequences; about 32% occur once, and the top ten carry roughly 0.3%. The sequenced sample was cord blood. The receptors were sampled from a newborn girl in good health.

This sequence joins TRBV20-1 and TRBJ2-5; tentatively, D is TRBD1 or TRBD2 (6 bases each). Germline V gives CDR1 DFQATT, CDR2 SNEGSKA (reference sequence). This CDR3 region has 13 residues. Trimming cost V 6 bases and J 7 bases, with 18 bases left between them. The CDR3 region is CSAGQGTFGTQYF. For the CDR3, the DNA is TGCAGTGCGGGCCAGGGGACTTTTGGGACCCAGTACTTC.

This clonotype was observed many times. The chain employs TRBV27 and TRBJ2-1; 7 nucleotides agree with TRBD2. There are 14 residues in the CDR3. CDR1 is MNHEY and CDR2 is SMNVEV in the germline V gene (reference sequence). V lost 7 bases to trimming and J lost 4 bases; unmatched junction nucleotides: 7. CDR3 nucleotides: TGTGCCAGCACCCCTAGCGGAGGATACAATGAGCAGTTCTTC. Amino acid sequence: CASTPSGGYNEQFF.

This clonotype was seen ten or more times. The chain combines TRBV7-2 with TRBJ1-5, with 10 bases fitting TRBD1. Germline CDR1 SGHTA, CDR2 FQGNSA. This CDR3 comprises 16 residues. V was pared by 5 bases and J by 1 base, with 5 bases of the junction left unmatched. In DNA form, the CDR3 reads TGTGCCAGCAGCCTACGGGACAGGGGAAGCAATCAGCCCCAGCATTTT. Residues: CASSLRDRGSNQPQHF.

The V call is TRBV21-1, the J call TRBJ2-1; the table's TRBD1 call for D was not verified on the DNA. TRBV21-1 is classified as a pseudogene. The CDR3 is 16 residues long. The CDR3 DNA reads as TGTGCCAGCAGCAAAGCGCGAGGAGACAGGGGTAATGAGCAGTTCTTC. This translates into CASSKARGDRGNEQFF.

This clonotype was observed a few times. The DNA of the CDR3 is TGCGCCAGCAGCTTGGTGGGAGAAGGTTACAATGAGCAGTTCTTC. This codes for CASSLVGEGYNEQFF. J is TRBJ2-1 and V is TRBV5-1, with a weak D call TRBD2 (5 bases). Trimming stripped 0 bases from V and 4 bases from J, with 11 bases between. The CDR3 length is 15 residues. Germline V CDR1 and CDR2: SGHRS, YFSETQ.

There are a few counts of this clonotype. This chain connects TRBV28 to TRBJ2-3; 7 positions match TRBD2. With 8 bases clipped from V and 1 base from J, the junction kept 9 bases outside the gene matches. Germline-derived CDR1 and CDR2 are MDHEN and SYDVKM. This CDR3 is built from 15 residues. In DNA, the CDR3 is TGTGCCAGCGGTATGGTAGCGGGCGGCACAGATACGCAGTATTTT. It specifies CASGMVAGGTDTQYF.

The chain couples TRBV5-1 to TRBJ1-4; the D gene is possibly TRBD1 (5 bases). Trimming took off 1 base at V and 8 bases at J, with 12 bases between the two ends. Germline V lookup: CDR1 SGHRS, CDR2 YFSETQ. The length of the CDR3 is 14 residues. In nucleotides, the CDR3 is TGCGCCAGCAGCTTGTGGGGGGAGGGAGAAAAACTGTTTTTT. As protein: CASSLWGEGEKLFF.

In DNA, the CDR3 is TGCAGTGCTGGGTCTAGCGGAAGCACAGATACGCAGTATTTT. It is translated as CSAGSSGSTDTQYF. This chain links TRBV20-1 with TRBJ2-3; 7 bases line up with TRBD2. V gave up 5 bases and J gave up 0 bases; unmatched junction bases: 5. CDR1 and CDR2 from the germline V gene are DFQATT and SNEGSKA (reference sequence). The CDR3 is 14 residues long.